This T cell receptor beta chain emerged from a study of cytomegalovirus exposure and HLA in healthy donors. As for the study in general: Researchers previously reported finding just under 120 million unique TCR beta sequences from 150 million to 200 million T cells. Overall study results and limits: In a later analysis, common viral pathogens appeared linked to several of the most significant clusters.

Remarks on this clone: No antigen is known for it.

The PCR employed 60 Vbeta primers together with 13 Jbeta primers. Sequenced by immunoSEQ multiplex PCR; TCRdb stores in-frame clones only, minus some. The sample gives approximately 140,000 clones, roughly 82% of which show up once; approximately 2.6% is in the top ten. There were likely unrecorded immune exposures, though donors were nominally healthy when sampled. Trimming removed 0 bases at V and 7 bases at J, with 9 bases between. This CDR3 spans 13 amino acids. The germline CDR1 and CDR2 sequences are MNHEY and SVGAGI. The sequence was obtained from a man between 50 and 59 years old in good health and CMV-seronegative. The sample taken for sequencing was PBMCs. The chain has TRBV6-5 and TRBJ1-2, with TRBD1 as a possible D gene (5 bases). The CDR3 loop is CASSYSQGSGYTF. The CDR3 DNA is TGTGCCAGCAGTTACTCGCAGGGAAGTGGCTACACCTTC.